This T cell receptor (beta chain) was recovered during a study of CD8+CD57+ T cells in acquired aplastic anemia. Whoever was chosen for sequencing had shown CD8+CD57+ cell expansion by flow cytometry. None of the patients had been given any therapy when their blood was sampled. V was clipped by 1 base and J by 5 bases, with 9 bases between them. Germline V gene lookup returns CDR1 SGHVS and CDR2 FQNEAQ. The CDR3 sequence is 13 residues long. Both TCR beta VDJ combination and CDR3 sequence profiling were carried out. Genomic DNA was the template for this profiling. TCRdb ran MiXCR on the reads and lists one entry per CDR3 protein. The sample shows some 150,000 distinct CDR3 sequences, around 50% of them seen only once. The sample holds many counts of this clonotype.

The sample consisted of sorted CD4+, CD8+, or CD8+CD57+ T cells (not recorded which) from PBMCs. This receptor was identified in a human donor with aplastic anemia. The chain employs TRBV7-8 and TRBJ2-7; D unclear. CDR3 sequence: CASSLGRANEQYF. The CDR3 DNA sequence: TGTGCCAGCAGCTTAGGTCGCGCGAACGAGCAGTACTTC.